This record looks at one T cell receptor beta chain sequence and its context. This entry is derived from a study of blood T cell repertoires in COVID-19. Trimming removed 4 bases at V and 3 bases at J, with 18 bases between. Germline CDR1 and CDR2: MGHRA and YSYEKL. The CDR3 length is 16 residues. Under the authors' procedure: Estimates of nucleated cell counts were drawn from the amplification of reference gene primers. Clones were sequenced by immunoSEQ multiplex PCR, and TCRdb holds only the in-frame ones, with some missing. V, J and clone size derive from that table, while D and trimming were established from the DNA sequence. The sample records approximately 290,000 clones, roughly 90% being singletons.

This receptor was taken from a woman aged 25 to 39 with COVID-19, enrolled during active disease. The chain recombines TRBV4-1 with TRBJ1-2; D may be TRBD1 (6 bases). The sample taken for sequencing was peripheral blood. The CDR3 reads CASSPSRGTAYYGYTF. DNA for the CDR3: TGCGCCAGCAGCCCTTCAAGGGGGACGGCCTACTATGGCTACACCTTC.